The present TCR beta chain was sequenced within a study of blood T cell repertoires in COVID-19 (TCRdb year 2020). In terms of the full investigation: The collaborator samples originated in the United States, Italy and Spain and spanned the acute and convalescent phases of COVID-19. The prospective study material was composed of cDNA or gDNA derived from T cells, B-cell-depleted T cells, or PBMCs. Subjects who had been exposed to COVID-19, were actively infected with it, or had recovered from it provided the deeply sampled blood TCRbeta repertoires that made up the dataset. The repertoires were released in a freely available public database meant as a resource for research on the immune response to SARS-CoV-2. Samples came from the ongoing ImmuneRACE study (first 160 participants) plus 1,254 subjects from 6 global collaborators. A de-identified subject ID, COVID-19 status, age in years and sex were almost always included in the sample metadata. Where available, HLA class I and class II types were taken from metadata supplied by the sample provider and were not determined by assay-based typing.

Note on this clone: Its antigen remains undetermined. Base qualities are not at hand, and no much larger clone is one base apart.

Collaborating institutions collected whole blood in K2EDTA tubes following their own protocols. Collaborator samples were shipped for TCRbeta analysis as frozen whole blood, isolated PBMCs, or DNA extracted from either sample type. TCRbeta CDR3 regions were amplified from genomic DNA using the immunoSEQ Assay, a bias-controlled multiplex PCR. Under the source paper's analysis protocol: Within the assay, amplification of reference gene primers was used to estimate how many nucleated cells each sample contained. Sequence reads were collapsed and filtered to measure the absolute abundance of every unique TCRbeta CDR3 rearrangement. For each sample, productive Simpson clonality was calculated as the square root of Simpson's diversity index across productive rearrangements. TCRdb obtained this table from immuneACCESS and retained in-frame rearrangements with V and J assigned. These tables miss some clones; where compared with another copy, unresolved V genes account for less than half of the shortfall, and the remainder is unexplained. V and J calls and clone size follow that table, whereas D and trimming were derived from the DNA. This sample is represented by roughly 160,000 clones; roughly 90% of them were singletons. The ten largest clones represent 0.5% to 0.6% of the sample.

Broader findings and caveats from the paper: The amount of clinical and demographic metadata varied by source and participant and was provided uncurated.

The CDR3 covers 15 residues, taking in both the cysteine and the phenylalanine. Of the read, only the CDR3 DNA is kept; its 45 bases are in frame from base 1. The germline V gene (reference sequence) specifies LGHDT as CDR1 and YNNKEL as CDR2. The germline ends are 17 bases apart after V is trimmed by 1 base and J by 7 bases. The rearrangement combines TRBV3-1 (or the pseudogene TRBV3-2) with TRBJ2-7; TRBD2 could be the D gene, as 6 bases match. The sequenced sample was peripheral blood. This sequence was found in a man aged 45-60 years with acute or convalescent COVID-19. The nucleotides read TGTGCCAGCAGCCAAGCCGGTTCGGCGGGAATTGAGCAGTACTTC. Its translation reads: CASSQAGSAGIEQYF.